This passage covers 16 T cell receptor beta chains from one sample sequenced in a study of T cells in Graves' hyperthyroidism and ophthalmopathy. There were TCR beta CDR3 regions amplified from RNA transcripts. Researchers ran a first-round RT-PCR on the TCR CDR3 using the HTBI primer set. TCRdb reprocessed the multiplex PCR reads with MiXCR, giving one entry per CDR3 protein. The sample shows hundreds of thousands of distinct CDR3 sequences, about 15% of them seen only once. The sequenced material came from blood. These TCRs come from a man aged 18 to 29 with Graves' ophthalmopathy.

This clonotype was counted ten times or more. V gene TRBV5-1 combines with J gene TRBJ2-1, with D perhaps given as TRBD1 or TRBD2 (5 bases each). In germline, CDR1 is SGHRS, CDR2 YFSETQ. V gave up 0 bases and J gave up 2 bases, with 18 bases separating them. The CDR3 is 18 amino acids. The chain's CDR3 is CASSLVGVRGSPYNEQFF. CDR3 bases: TGCGCCAGCAGCTTGGTGGGGGTACGGGGTTCTCCCTACAATGAGCAGTTCTTC.

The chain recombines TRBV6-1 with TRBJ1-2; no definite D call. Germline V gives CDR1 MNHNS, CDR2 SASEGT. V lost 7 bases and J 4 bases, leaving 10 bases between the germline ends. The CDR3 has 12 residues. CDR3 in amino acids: CASTGGPYGYTF. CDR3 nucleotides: TGTGCCAGCACCGGCGGCCCCTATGGCTACACCTTC.

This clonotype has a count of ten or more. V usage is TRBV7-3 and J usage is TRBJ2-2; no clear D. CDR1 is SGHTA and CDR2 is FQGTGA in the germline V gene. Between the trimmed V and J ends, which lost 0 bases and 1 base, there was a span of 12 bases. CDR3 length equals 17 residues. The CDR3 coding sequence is TGTGCCAGCAGCTTAACTCCGAAGATAATGAACACCGGGGAGCTGTTTTTT. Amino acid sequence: CASSLTPKIMNTGELFF.

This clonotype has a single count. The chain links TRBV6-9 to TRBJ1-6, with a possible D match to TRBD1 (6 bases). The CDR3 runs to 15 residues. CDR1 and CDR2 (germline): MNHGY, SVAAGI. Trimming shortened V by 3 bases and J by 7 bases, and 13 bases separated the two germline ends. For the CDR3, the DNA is TGTGCCAGCAGTTACACGGGGGCGCAGAATTCACCCCTCCACTTT. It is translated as CASSYTGAQNSPLHF.

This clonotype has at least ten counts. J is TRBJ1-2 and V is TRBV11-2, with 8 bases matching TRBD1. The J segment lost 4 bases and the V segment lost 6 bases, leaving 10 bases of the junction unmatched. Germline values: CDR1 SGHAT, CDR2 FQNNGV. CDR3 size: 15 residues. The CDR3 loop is CASRRNRDRLYGYTF. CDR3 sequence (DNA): TGTGCCAGCAGACGAAACCGGGACAGGCTCTATGGCTACACCTTC.

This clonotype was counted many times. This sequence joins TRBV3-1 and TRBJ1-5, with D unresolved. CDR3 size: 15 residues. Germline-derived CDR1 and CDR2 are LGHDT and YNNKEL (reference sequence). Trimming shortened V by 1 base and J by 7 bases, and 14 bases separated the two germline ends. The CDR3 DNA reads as TGTGCCAGCAGCCAAGTTGCGGGGTTGGGGCAGCCCCAGCATTTT. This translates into CASSQVAGLGQPQHF.

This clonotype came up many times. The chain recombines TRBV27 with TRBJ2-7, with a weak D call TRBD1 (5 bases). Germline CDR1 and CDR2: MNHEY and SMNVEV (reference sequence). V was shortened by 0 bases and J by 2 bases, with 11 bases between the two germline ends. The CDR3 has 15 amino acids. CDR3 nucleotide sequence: TGTGCCAGCAGTTTATCGCCAGGGCCGACCTACGAGCAGTACTTC. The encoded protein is CASSLSPGPTYEQYF.

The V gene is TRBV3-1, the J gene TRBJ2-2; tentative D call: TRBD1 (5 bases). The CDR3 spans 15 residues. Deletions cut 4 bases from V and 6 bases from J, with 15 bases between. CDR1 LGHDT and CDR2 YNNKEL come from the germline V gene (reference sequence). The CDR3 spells CASSPVRVTAGELFF. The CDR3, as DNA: TGTGCCAGCAGCCCGGTCAGGGTGACAGCCGGGGAGCTGTTTTTT.

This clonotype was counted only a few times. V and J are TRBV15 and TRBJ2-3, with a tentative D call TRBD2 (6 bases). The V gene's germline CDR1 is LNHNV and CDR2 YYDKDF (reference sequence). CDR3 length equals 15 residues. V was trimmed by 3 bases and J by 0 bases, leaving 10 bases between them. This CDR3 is CATSSSGISTDTQYF. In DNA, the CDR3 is TGTGCCACCAGCAGTAGCGGTATTAGCACAGATACGCAGTATTTT.

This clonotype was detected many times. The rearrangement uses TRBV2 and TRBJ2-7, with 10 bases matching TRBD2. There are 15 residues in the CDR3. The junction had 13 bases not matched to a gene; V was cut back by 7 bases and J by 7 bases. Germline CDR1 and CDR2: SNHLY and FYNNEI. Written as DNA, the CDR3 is TGTGCCAGCAACCCCCAAGCGGGAGGGCCGGGGGAGCAGTACTTC. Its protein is CASNPQAGGPGEQYF. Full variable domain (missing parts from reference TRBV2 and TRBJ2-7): EPEVTQTPSHQVTQMGQEVILRCVPISNHLYFYWYRQILGQKVEFLVSFYNNEISEKSEIFDDQFSVERPDGSNFTLKIRSTKLEDSAMYFCASNPQAGGPGEQYFGPGTRLTVT.

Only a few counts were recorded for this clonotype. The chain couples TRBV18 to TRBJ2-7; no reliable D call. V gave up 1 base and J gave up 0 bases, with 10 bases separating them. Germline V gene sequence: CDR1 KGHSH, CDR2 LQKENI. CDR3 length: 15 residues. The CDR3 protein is CASSPRESPSYEQYF. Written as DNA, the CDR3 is TGTGCCAGCTCACCACGCGAGAGTCCCTCCTACGAGCAGTACTTC.

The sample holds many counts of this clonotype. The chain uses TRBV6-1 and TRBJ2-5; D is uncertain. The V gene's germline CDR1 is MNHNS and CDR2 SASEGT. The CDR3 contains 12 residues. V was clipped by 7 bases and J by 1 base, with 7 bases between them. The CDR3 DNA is TGTGCCAGCACCTGGTCCCAAGAGACCCAGTACTTC. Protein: CASTWSQETQYF.

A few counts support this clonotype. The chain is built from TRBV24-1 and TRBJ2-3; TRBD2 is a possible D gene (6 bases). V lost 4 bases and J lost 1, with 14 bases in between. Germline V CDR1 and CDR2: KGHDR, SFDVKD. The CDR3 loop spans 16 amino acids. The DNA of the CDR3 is TGTGCCACCAGTGACCCCTCCGGGGAGGGCACAGATACGCAGTATTTT. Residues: CATSDPSGEGTDTQYF.

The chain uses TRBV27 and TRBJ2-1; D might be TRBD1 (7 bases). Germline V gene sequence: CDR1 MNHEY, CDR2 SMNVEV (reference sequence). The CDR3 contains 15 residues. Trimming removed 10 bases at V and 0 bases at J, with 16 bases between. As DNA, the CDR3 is TGTGCCATACTACTCCAGGGGGGCTCCTACAATGAGCAGTTCTTC. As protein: CAILLQGGSYNEQFF.

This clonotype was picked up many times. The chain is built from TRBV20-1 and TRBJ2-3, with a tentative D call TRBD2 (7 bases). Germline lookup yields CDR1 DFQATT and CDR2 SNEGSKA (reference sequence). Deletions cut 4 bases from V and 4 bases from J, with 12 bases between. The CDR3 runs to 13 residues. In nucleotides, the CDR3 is TGCAGTGCTACTTGGGGGGGCCCAGATACGCAGTATTTT. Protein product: CSATWGGPDTQYF.

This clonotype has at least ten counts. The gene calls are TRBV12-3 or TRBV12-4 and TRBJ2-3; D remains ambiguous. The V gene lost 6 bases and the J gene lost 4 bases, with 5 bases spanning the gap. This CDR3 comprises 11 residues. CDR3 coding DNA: TGTGCCAGCAGAGCAGCAGATACGCAGTATTTT. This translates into CASRAADTQYF.